Shown below are 3 T cell receptor beta chains from a single sample sequenced in a study of T cell clonality in common variable immunodeficiency. TCRdb's table, derived via immunoSEQ multiplex PCR, lists solely in-frame clones and lacks some. Altogether 50,000 or so clones were found in the sample, and no singletons occur. Material for sequencing was peripheral blood mononuclear cells. The receptors derive from a person between 18 and 75 years old in good health.

This clone was seen at least ten times. The sequenced fragment ends 3 residues before the CDR3 boundary, so the rest is inferred from the germline J gene. The rearrangement uses TRBV5-1 and TRBJ2-1; the D is unclear. With 0 bases removed from V and 0 bases from J, the gap between germline ends came to 10 bases. CDR3 size: 16 residues. Germline V gene lookup returns CDR1 SGHRS and CDR2 YFSETQ. This CDR3 is CASSLVGGSSYNEQFF. Incomplete CDR3 DNA: TGCGCCAGCAGCTTGGTTGGCGGTAGCTCCTACAATGAG.

In this sample, this clone turned up a few times. Given a much more abundant clone one base away, this may be a read error. The read terminates 3 residues before the CDR3 end, so the remaining end is supplied by the germline J gene. The V call is TRBV11-1, the J call TRBJ2-5; D may be TRBD2 (5 bases). Germline values: CDR1 SGHAT, CDR2 FQDESV (reference sequence). The CDR3 covers 13 residues. V lost 4 bases and J 1 base, leaving 7 bases between the germline ends. The sequenced part of the CDR3 DNA is TGTGCCAGCAGCTCGGACTTCCAAGAGACC. Its translation is CASSSDFQET. The CDR3 as a whole reads CASSSDFQETQYF.

This clone occurred many times. The CDR3 is cut off 3 residues early in the read; its end comes from the germline J gene. The chain has TRBV5-5 and TRBJ2-7, with 10 nucleotides matching TRBD1. Germline V gene sequence: CDR1 SGHKS, CDR2 YYEKEE (reference sequence). The CDR3 spans 15 residues. V shed 4 bases, J shed 1 base, and the junction held 5 bases outside the gene matches. Incomplete CDR3 DNA: TGTGCCAGCAGCGAGACAGGGGGCGCGTCCTACGAG. Translating gives CASSETGGASYE. The whole CDR3 is CASSETGGASYEQYF. The complete variable domain, with remaining parts taken from reference TRBV5-5 and TRBJ2-7, reads DAGVTQSPTHLIKTRGQQVTLRCSPISGHKSVSWYQQVLGQGPQFIFQYYEKEERGRGNFPDRFSARQFPNYSSELNVNALLLGDSALYLCASSETGGASYEQYFGPGTRLTVT.